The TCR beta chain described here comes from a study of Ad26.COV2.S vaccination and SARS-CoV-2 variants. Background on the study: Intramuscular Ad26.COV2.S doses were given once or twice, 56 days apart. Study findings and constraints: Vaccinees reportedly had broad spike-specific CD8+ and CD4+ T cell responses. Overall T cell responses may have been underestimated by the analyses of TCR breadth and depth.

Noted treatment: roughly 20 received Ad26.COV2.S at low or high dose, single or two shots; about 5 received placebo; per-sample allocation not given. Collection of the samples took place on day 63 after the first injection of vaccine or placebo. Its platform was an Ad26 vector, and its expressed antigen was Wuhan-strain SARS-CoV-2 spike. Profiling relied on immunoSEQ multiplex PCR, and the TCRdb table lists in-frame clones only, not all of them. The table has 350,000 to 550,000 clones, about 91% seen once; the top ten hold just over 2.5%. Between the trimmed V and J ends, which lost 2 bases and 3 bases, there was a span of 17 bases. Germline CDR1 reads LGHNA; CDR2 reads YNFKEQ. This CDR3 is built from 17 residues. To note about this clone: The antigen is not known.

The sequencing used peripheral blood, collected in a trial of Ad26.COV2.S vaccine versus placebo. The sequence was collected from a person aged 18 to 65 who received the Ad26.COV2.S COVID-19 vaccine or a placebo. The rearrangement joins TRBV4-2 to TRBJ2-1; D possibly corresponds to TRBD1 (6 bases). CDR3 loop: CASSQRPLGHNYNEQFF. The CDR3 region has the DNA TGTGCCAGCAGCCAACGACCTTTGGGACACAACTACAATGAGCAGTTCTTC.